Included here is one T cell receptor beta chain sequence, with context. Antigen unknown. This record belongs to a study of spatial heterogeneity in lung cancer. On the study more broadly: Alpha-chain sequences were detected in numbers that were consistently lower than beta-chain sequences. Averaged across combinations, each unique TCR and UMI pairing appeared more than ten times in raw reads, which were uncorrected. Study results and limitations: Relative to follow-up, resection was when ubiquitous expanded tumor TCRs appeared more in blood.

The time point was: sample taken at primary tumor resection. In each case, whole RNA from tumor, nontumor lung or frozen PBMC was sequenced unsorted. Individual TCR cDNA molecules each bore their own unique molecular identifier. TCRdb itself ran the 5' RACE reads through MiXCR, one entry per CDR3 protein. This table has around 45,000 distinct CDR3 sequences, about 12% appearing once. The CDR3 is made up of 16 amino acids. The germline V gene encodes CDR1 MGHRA and CDR2 YSYEKL. V was trimmed by 4 bases and J by 2 bases, leaving 17 bases between them. This TCR was recovered from a female donor with early-stage non-small cell lung cancer. The sample here was PBMCs, taken at surgery. The J gene is TRBJ1-1, the V gene TRBV4-1; a possible D gene is TRBD1 (6 bases). CDR3: CASSRAGVSFNTEAFF. The CDR3 coding sequence is TGCGCCAGCAGCCGCGCAGGGGTTTCTTTCAACACTGAAGCTTTCTTT.